Listed below are T cell receptor beta chains from one sample, sequenced in a study of blood T cell repertoires in COVID-19. Clones were sequenced by immunoSEQ multiplex PCR, and TCRdb holds only the in-frame ones, with some missing. Of about 180,000 clones listed, about nine tenths are singletons. Sequencing input: peripheral blood. The receptor set was obtained from a woman aged 45-65 years with acute or convalescent COVID-19. Both conserved end residues are part of each CDR3. Fields, in order: V gene, clone size, J gene, CDR3 length, CDR3 protein. The size of a clone is reported for some rows only, either as once, few or many, or as a class for expanded clones.

>TRBV7-9|NA|TRBJ2-7|18
CASSLSSGVGLAGNEQYF
>TRBV5-1|NA|TRBJ1-3|14
CASSLDRAGNTIYF
>TRBV11-3|NA|TRBJ2-7|14
CASSSGTGTYEQYF
>TRBV5-4|NA|TRBJ1-1|13
CASSLEWEEGAFF
>TRBV20-1|few|TRBJ1-2|10
CSAREGGYTF
>TRBV10-2|NA|TRBJ2-4|13
CASSQLAKNIQYF
>TRBV27|NA|TRBJ1-2|15
CASSFRGQVNYGYTF
>TRBV5-6|NA|TRBJ2-7|16
CASSLGDNRYSYEQYF
>TRBV6-2/TRBV6-3|NA|TRBJ2-1|15
CASSYRTSGDNEQFF
>TRBV19|NA|TRBJ1-2|15
CASYSTGNFNYGYTF
>TRBV2|NA|TRBJ1-2|14
CASSGTPGGYGYTF
>TRBV14|NA|TRBJ1-6|13
CASSLWENSPLHF
>TRBV5-4|NA|TRBJ2-3|17
CASSLGLAGAATDTQYF
>TRBV12-3/TRBV12-4|NA|TRBJ2-3|11
CASSRADTQYF
>TRBV6-5|NA|TRBJ1-1|13
CASSYRGSTEAFF
>TRBV7-3|NA|TRBJ2-7|14
CASSLGLPPDEQYF
>TRBV6-4|NA|TRBJ1-1|14
CASSTTQGATEAFF
>TRBV10-3|NA|TRBJ2-7|12
CAIRTGGYEQYF
>TRBV5-5|NA|TRBJ1-5|14
CASSLDRSNQPQHF
>TRBV9|NA|TRBJ1-1|14
CASSPGGSGTEAFF
>TRBV24-1|NA|TRBJ1-2|15
CATSDFLQGAGGYTF
>TRBV7-9|NA|TRBJ1-2|14
CASSIPTGTYGYTF